The clone carrying this T cell receptor beta chain was recorded at least ten times. The antigen remains unidentified. This CDR3 comprises 17 residues. J gave up 6 bases and V 0 bases, and 13 bases lay outside the gene matches. In germline, CDR1 is SGHRS, CDR2 YFSETQ. Amplifying from RNA transcripts, the study obtained TCR beta CDR3 regions. Scientists carried out first-round RT-PCR using HTBI primers and then a second-round multiplex PCR. MiXCR was run by TCRdb on the multiplex PCR reads, yielding one entry per CDR3 protein. The table includes some 390,000 distinct CDR3 sequences, 15% to 20% detected once. This entry belongs to a study of Graves' ophthalmopathy and Graves' hyperthyroidism. Findings and caveats of the study: Ophthalmopathy cases were distinguished from stable hyperthyroidism by a 13-signature model, reaching 87.88% sensitivity and over 80% specificity.

The rearrangement joins TRBV5-1 to TRBJ1-2, with 8 bases lining up with TRBD1. The sequenced material came from peripheral blood. The source of this sequence is a woman under 30 with Graves' ophthalmopathy. The CDR3 is CASSLAYYDRGTNGYTF. The CDR3 nucleotides are TGCGCCAGCAGCTTGGCCTATTATGACAGGGGAACGAATGGCTACACCTTC. The full variable domain, completed using reference TRBV5-1 and TRBJ1-2, is KAGVTQTPRYLIKTRGQQVTLSCSPISGHRSVSWYQQTPGQGLQFLFEYFSETQRNKGNFPGRFSGRQFSNSRSEMNVSTLELGDSALYLCASSLAYYDRGTNGYTFGSGTRLTVV.